The 4 T cell receptor beta chains in this list originate from one sample, sequenced in a study of cytomegalovirus exposure and HLA in healthy donors. Libraries were prepared by immunoSEQ multiplex PCR; TCRdb keeps only in-frame clonotypes and omits some of them. The table has 150,000 to 250,000 clones, roughly 81% seen once. Sequencing used PBMCs. These receptors were obtained from a woman between 25 and 40 years old in good health and CMV-seronegative.

The chain carries TRBV5-1 and TRBJ2-7; TRBD2 is a possible D gene (5 bases). Germline CDR1 SGHRS, CDR2 YFSETQ. CDR3 length: 15 residues. V was cut by 1 base and J by 2 bases, with 13 bases left in between. The chain's CDR3 is CASSLSHRGTYEQYF. The CDR3 nucleotides are TGCGCCAGCAGCTTGTCACACAGAGGGACCTACGAGCAGTACTTC.

The gene calls are TRBV6-5 and TRBJ1-5; no firm D call. V lost 5 bases and J lost 2, with 13 bases in between. The CDR3 has 15 amino acids. CDR1 is MNHEY and CDR2 is SVGAGI in the germline V gene. This CDR3 reads CASSPYQMGNQPQHF. CDR3 sequence (DNA): TGTGCCAGCAGTCCATATCAGATGGGCAATCAGCCCCAGCATTTT.

V gene TRBV11-1 combines with J gene TRBJ2-7; 7 positions match TRBD1. Germline lookup yields CDR1 SGHAT and CDR2 FQDESV (reference sequence). The CDR3 contains 16 residues. V shed 5 bases and J 0 bases; nucleotides not matched to a gene: 10. CDR3 region: CASSGLGTAISYEQYF. As DNA, the CDR3 is TGTGCCAGCAGCGGCCTCGGGACAGCCATCTCCTACGAGCAGTACTTC.

This sequence joins TRBV5-1 and TRBJ2-7; 9 bases fit TRBD2. The length of the CDR3 is 14 residues. CDR1 is SGHRS, CDR2 YFSETQ, per germline. With V trimmed by 8 bases and J by 5 bases, 11 bases remained unmatched. The CDR3 nucleotides are TGCGCCAGTAAAGGAATAGCGGGGGCACACGAGCAGTACTTC. Protein product: CASKGIAGAHEQYF.